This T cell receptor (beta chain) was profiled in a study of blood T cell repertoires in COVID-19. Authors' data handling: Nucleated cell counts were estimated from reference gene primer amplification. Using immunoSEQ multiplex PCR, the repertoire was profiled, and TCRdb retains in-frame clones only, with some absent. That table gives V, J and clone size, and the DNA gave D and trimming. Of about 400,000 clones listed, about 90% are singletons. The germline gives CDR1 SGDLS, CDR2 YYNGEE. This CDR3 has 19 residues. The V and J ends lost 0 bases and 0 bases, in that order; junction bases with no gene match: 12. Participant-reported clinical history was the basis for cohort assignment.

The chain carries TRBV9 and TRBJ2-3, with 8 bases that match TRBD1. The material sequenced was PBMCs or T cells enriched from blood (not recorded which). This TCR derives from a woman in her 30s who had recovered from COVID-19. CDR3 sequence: CASSVASRGQSLSTDTQYF. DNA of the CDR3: TGTGCCAGCAGCGTAGCAAGCAGGGGGCAATCTCTTAGCACAGATACGCAGTATTTT. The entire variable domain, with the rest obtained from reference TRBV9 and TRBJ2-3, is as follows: DSGVTQTPKHLITATGQRVTLRCSPRSGDLSVYWYQQSLDQGLQFLIQYYNGEERAKGNILERFSAQQFPDLHSELNLSSLELGDSALYFCASSVASRGQSLSTDTQYFGPGTRLTVL.